A selection of T cell receptor beta chains follows, all from one sample in a study of control samples from healthy donors and cancer patients. Data came from immunoSEQ multiplex PCR; TCRdb stores just in-frame clones and leaves some out. The sample contains 120,000 or so clones, approximately 92% of which appear only once. The sequenced sample was PBMCs. Receptors were obtained from a man aged 80 or over with head and neck cancer. CDR3s include the opening cysteine and the closing phenylalanine or tryptophan. A D gene is named only where the DNA matches it firmly. The size entry is marked missing in some rows and otherwise reads once, few, many or a size class.

J: TRBJ1-5; D: NA; size: NA; V: TRBV12-1; length: 14; CDR3: CASSKYLGNQPQHF; DNA: TGTGCCAGCAGCAAGTACTTGGGCAATCAGCCCCAGCATTTT
J: TRBJ1-1; D: TRBD1; size: few; V: TRBV30; length: 15; CDR3: CAWRRVFRGLTEAFF; DNA: TGTGCCTGGAGGAGAGTTTTCAGGGGGCTGACTGAAGCTTTCTTT
J: TRBJ2-3; D: TRBD2; size: NA; V: TRBV12-5; length: 14; CDR3: CASGGAGGTDTQYF; DNA: TGTGCTAGTGGCGGAGCGGGAGGCACAGATACGCAGTATTTT
J: TRBJ2-5; D: NA; size: NA; V: TRBV18; length: 14; CDR3: CASSPEQGGETQYF; DNA: TGTGCCAGCTCACCAGAACAGGGAGGAGAGACCCAGTACTTC
J: TRBJ1-6; D: TRBD1; size: NA; V: TRBV27; length: 16; CDR3: CASSLTGTGRGIPLHF; DNA: TGTGCCAGCAGTTTAACGGGGACAGGCCGCGGGATCCCCCTCCACTTT
J: TRBJ1-4; D: NA; size: NA; V: TRBV19; length: 14; CDR3: CASSAGTLYEKLFF; DNA: TGTGCCAGTAGTGCCGGGACCCTTTACGAAAAACTGTTTTTT
J: TRBJ2-5; D: NA; size: NA; V: TRBV4-3; length: 17; CDR3: CASSQEVPVGAGETQYF; DNA: TGCGCCAGCAGCCAAGAGGTGCCGGTGGGGGCAGGGGAGACCCAGTACTTC
J: TRBJ2-2; D: NA; size: NA; V: TRBV18; length: 15; CDR3: CASSPLPQDTGELFF; DNA: TGTGCCAGCTCACCCCTCCCCCAGGACACCGGGGAGCTGTTTTTT
J: TRBJ2-5; D: NA; size: NA; V: TRBV7-9; length: 14; CDR3: CASTSGGGGETQYF; DNA: TGTGCCAGCACCTCGGGTGGAGGCGGAGAGACCCAGTACTTC
J: TRBJ2-1; D: TRBD2; size: NA; V: TRBV9; length: 14; CDR3: CASSVGTSSNEQFF; DNA: TGTGCCAGCAGCGTTGGGACTAGCAGCAATGAGCAGTTCTTC
J: TRBJ2-5; D: NA; size: few; V: TRBV3-1/TRBV3-2; length: 13; CDR3: CASSQDPQETQYF; DNA: TGTGCCAGCAGCCAAGATCCTCAAGAGACCCAGTACTTC
J: TRBJ2-7; D: TRBD2; size: NA; V: TRBV5-1; length: 17; CDR3: CASSLASGRSSSYEQYF; DNA: TGCGCCAGCAGCTTGGCTAGCGGGAGGTCCAGCTCCTACGAGCAGTACTTC
J: TRBJ1-1; D: NA; size: NA; V: TRBV5-4; length: 15; CDR3: CASSLVQGLNTEAFF; DNA: TGTGCCAGCAGCTTGGTTCAGGGCTTGAACACTGAAGCTTTCTTT
J: TRBJ2-7; D: NA; size: NA; V: TRBV4-1; length: 17; CDR3: CASSQQDRDFSSYEQYF; DNA: TGCGCCAGCAGCCAACAAGACCGGGACTTCAGCTCCTACGAGCAGTACTTC
J: TRBJ1-1; D: NA; size: NA; V: TRBV7-2; length: 15; CDR3: CASSLGGGVNTEAFF; DNA: TGTGCCAGCAGCTTAGGGGGGGGAGTGAACACTGAAGCTTTCTTT
J: TRBJ2-2; D: TRBD2; size: NA; V: TRBV3-1/TRBV3-2; length: 17; CDR3: CASSPRTSGKNTGELFF; DNA: TGTGCCAGCAGCCCCAGGACTAGCGGGAAGAACACCGGGGAGCTGTTTTTT
J: TRBJ2-1; D: NA; size: NA; V: TRBV7-9; length: 15; CDR3: CASSLGDGYYNEQFF; DNA: TGTGCCAGCAGCTTAGGAGACGGATACTACAATGAGCAGTTCTTC
J: TRBJ1-5; D: TRBD1; size: NA; V: TRBV30; length: 15; CDR3: CAWSLTGGFTQPQHF; DNA: TGTGCCTGGAGTCTCACAGGGGGCTTTACTCAGCCCCAGCATTTT
J: TRBJ1-3; D: NA; size: NA; V: TRBV29-1; length: 12; CDR3: CSVETAGNTIYF; DNA: TGCAGCGTTGAGACAGCTGGAAACACCATATATTTT